The text below deals with one T cell receptor (beta chain). Its antigen remains unidentified. Blood was collected once per donor into heparin, averaging approximately 0.11 L. Sorting based on CD45RO/CCR7/CD25/CD127/CD95/CD27 separated CD4+ naive, central memory, regulatory and stem cell-like memory cells. Sorting gave populations that all exceeded 98% purity. This specimen comes from a study of beta chain features in type 1 diabetes. The study's findings and limits: All four CD4+ subsets of Type 1 diabetes patients contained TCRB CDR3s that were moderately but significantly shorter. Researchers reported that naive, central memory and Treg TCRB repertoires appeared more similar in patients than in healthy donors.

Germline V CDR1 and CDR2: SGHVS, FQNEAQ. The V end lost 1 base, the J end lost 8 bases, and 8 bases lay between the germline ends. The CDR3 consists of 12 residues. Expressed TCRB transcripts were sequenced because the entire RNA isolate underwent reverse transcription. Produced via immunoSEQ multiplex PCR; TCRdb's table is partial and in-frame only. The sample shows about 260,000 clones, about 20% of them seen only once. The source of this sequence is a woman aged 40 to 50 with type 1 diabetes. This chain joins TRBV7-8 and TRBJ1-2; no clear D gene. Sequenced material: naive CD4+ T cells from blood. Written as DNA, the CDR3 is TGTGCCAGCAGCTTAGGTCAGGAAGGCTACACCTTC. This encodes CASSLGQEGYTF.